Presented here are 22 T cell receptor beta chains from one specimen sequenced in a study of STAT5B mutations in CD4+ large granular lymphocyte leukemia. The protocol was immunoSEQ multiplex PCR, while the TCRdb copy is restricted to in-frame clones and leaves out a portion. The table has about 30,000 clones, around 80% seen once. The source material was CD4+ T cells from blood buffy coats. These TCRs come from a human donor in good health.

The chain is built from TRBV30 and TRBJ2-4; weak D call: TRBD1 (6 bases). V lost 2 bases and J 9 bases, leaving 11 bases between the germline ends. Germline CDR1 and CDR2: GTSNPN and SVGIG (reference sequence). This CDR3 is 12 amino acids long. CDR3: CAWSPGESIQYF. CDR3 nucleotide sequence: TGTGCCTGGAGTCCAGGGGAGAGCATTCAGTACTTC.

This clone was seen a few times. The chain employs TRBV30 and TRBJ1-2, with unresolved D. This CDR3 contains 17 residues. Germline V gene lookup returns CDR1 GTSNPN and CDR2 SVGIG (reference sequence). The germline V and J ends were trimmed by 5 bases and 2 bases, with 24 bases remaining between them. CDR3 nucleotides: TGTGCCTGGGCCGCCGGGTTACATTCGGCAGTCAACTATGGCTACACCTTC. Its protein product is CAWAAGLHSAVNYGYTF.

The genes are TRBV2 and TRBJ2-1, with D possibly being TRBD1 (5 bases). From germline, CDR1 is SNHLY and CDR2 FYNNEI. This CDR3 is built from 16 residues. V lost 7 bases, J lost 3 bases, and 19 bases lay in between. The CDR3 DNA follows: TGTGCCAGCAAACCCCTTGACAGTGGAAGCTACAATGAGCAGTTCTTC. Translation: CASKPLDSGSYNEQFF.

This clone was counted between two and nine times. Because the CDR3 is missing its conserved closing phenylalanine or tryptophan, this is likely a read error. It is unclear where the CDR3 begins or ends on the DNA, so no DNA is shown, and the CDR3 is as TCRdb lists it. The chain joins TRBV28 to TRBJ2-7; whether TRBD1, the table's D call, matches the DNA was not checked. CDR1 and CDR2 from the germline V gene are MDHEN and SYDVKM. Termini included, the CDR3 measures 9 amino acids. The CDR3 sequence: CASRNRETP.

The chain joins TRBV5-5 to TRBJ1-3; 7 nucleotides agree with TRBD1. CDR1 is SGHKS and CDR2 is YYEKEE in the germline V gene (reference sequence). Germline trimming cut 5 bases from V and 2 bases from J; bases unmatched to any gene: 7. The CDR3 sequence is 15 residues long. This CDR3 reads CASRFQDRAGNTIYF. DNA for the CDR3: TGTGCCAGCAGATTTCAAGACAGGGCTGGAAACACCATATATTTT.

The chain combines TRBV6-1 with TRBJ2-3, with TRBD1 identical over 8 bases. After removal of 7 bases from V and 6 bases from J, the junction contained 12 bases not matched to a gene. Germline CDR1 reads MNHNS; CDR2 reads SASEGT. The CDR3 is 15 amino acids. CDR3 amino acids: CASTSGQGAVDTQYF. In DNA form, the CDR3 reads TGTGCCAGCACCTCTGGGCAGGGGGCGGTGGATACGCAGTATTTT.

The chain carries TRBV19 and TRBJ1-5; D is unresolved. The CDR3 loop spans 12 amino acids. V was shortened by 3 bases and J by 8 bases, with 8 bases between the two germline ends. The germline V gene encodes CDR1 LNHDA and CDR2 SQIVND (reference sequence). CDR3 residues: CASSMAGEPQHF. The CDR3 nucleotides read TGTGCCAGTAGTATGGCGGGAGAGCCCCAGCATTTT.

This clone was detected a few times. The rearrangement uses TRBV7-6 and TRBJ2-5; 8 bases line up with TRBD2. The CDR3 covers 14 residues. CDR1 is SGHVS and CDR2 is FNYEAQ in the germline V gene. V lost 4 bases to trimming and J lost 4 bases; unmatched junction nucleotides: 5. Here the CDR3 reads CASSSRGGRETQYF. The CDR3 bases are TGTGCCAGCAGCTCCCGGGGGGGAAGAGAGACCCAGTACTTC.

V is TRBV29-1 and J is TRBJ2-5, with 8 bases aligning to TRBD2. Unmatched junction bases numbered 7, after V lost 7 bases and J lost 3 bases. Per germline, CDR1 SQVTM and CDR2 ANQGSEA. The CDR3 consists of 13 residues. The CDR3 sequence is CSAFRAGEETQYF. In nucleotides, the CDR3 is TGCAGCGCGTTCAGAGCGGGAGAAGAGACCCAGTACTTC. Drawing the rest from reference TRBV29-1 and TRBJ2-5, the complete variable domain is SAVISQKPSRDICQRGTSLTIQCQVDSQVTMMFWYRQQPGQSLTLIATANQGSEATYESGFVIDKFPISRPNLTFSTLTVSNMSPEDSSIYLCSAFRAGEETQYFGPGTRLLVL.

This chain connects TRBV14 to TRBJ2-1, with 14 bases lining up with TRBD2. Trimming cost V 4 bases and J 7 bases; bases outside gene matches: 6. The CDR3 length is 16 residues. Germline CDR1 reads SGHDN; CDR2 reads FVKESK. This CDR3 reads CASSLEGLAGVNEQFF. In DNA, the CDR3 is TGTGCCAGCAGCCTGGAGGGACTAGCGGGGGTTAATGAGCAGTTCTTC.

The J gene is TRBJ2-1, the V gene TRBV4-1; D may be TRBD1 or TRBD2 (6 bases each). CDR3 length equals 15 residues. Trimming stripped 1 base from V and 5 bases from J, with 12 bases between. CDR1 is MGHRA and CDR2 is YSYEKL in the germline V gene. This CDR3 is CASSQGGGSNNEQFF. The CDR3 nucleotides are TGCGCCAGCAGCCAAGGAGGGGGGTCAAACAATGAGCAGTTCTTC.

This clone occurred a few times. The chain has TRBV7-3 and TRBJ2-2, with 7 positions matching TRBD2. Trimming cost V 2 bases and J 4 bases; bases outside gene matches: 4. The germline gives CDR1 SGHTA, CDR2 FQGTGA. The CDR3 covers 15 residues. The DNA of the CDR3 is TGTGCCAGCAGCTTAGGACTAGGATCCACCGGGGAGCTGTTTTTT. Its protein product is CASSLGLGSTGELFF.

The V and J genes are TRBV5-4 and TRBJ1-1; D not certain. Germline assignment: CDR1 SGHNT and CDR2 YYREEE (reference sequence). This CDR3 region has 17 residues. Deletions cut 1 base from V and 3 bases from J, with 19 bases between. The CDR3 DNA is TGTGCCAGCAGCTTGTCGTCAGTGAGGGCCGGACACACTGAAGCTTTCTTT. This encodes CASSLSSVRAGHTEAFF.

The chain joins TRBV30 to TRBJ1-1; 8 nucleotides agree with TRBD1. V lost 7 bases and J lost 0; bases outside the gene matches: 4. In germline, CDR1 is GTSNPN, CDR2 SVGIG (reference sequence). This CDR3 contains 13 residues. Here the CDR3 reads CAYRQGMNTEAFF. The DNA of the CDR3 is TGTGCCTACAGACAGGGGATGAACACTGAAGCTTTCTTT.

This chain links TRBV14 with TRBJ2-7; 10 bases fit TRBD1. Germline loops: CDR1 SGHDN, CDR2 FVKESK. With V trimmed by 4 bases and J by 4 bases, 4 bases remained unmatched. The CDR3 is 14 residues long. Written as DNA, the CDR3 is TGTGCCAGCAGCCCGGGACAGGGGAGATACGAGCAGTACTTC. This encodes CASSPGQGRYEQYF.

This clone was seen just once. The chain combines TRBV23-1 with TRBJ2-1; D might be TRBD1 or TRBD2, each matching 7 bases. TRBV23-1 carries the ORF label, with uncertain function. The CDR3 consists of 16 residues. V lost 3 bases to trimming and J lost 8 bases, with 20 bases between them. The CDR3 bases are TGCGCCAGCAGTCACCCGGGGAGGGGGCGACGAGATGAGCAGTTCTTC. Its translation is CASSHPGRGRRDEQFF.

CDR3 nucleotides: TGTGCCAGCAGCCTACATACCCTAGCGGGGGTGGGGACCGGGGAGCTGTTTTTT. Translated, it gives CASSLHTLAGVGTGELFF. The V and J genes are TRBV7-2 and TRBJ2-2; TRBD2 agrees at 10 bases. Looked up from germline, CDR1 is SGHTA and CDR2 is FQGNSA. V dropped 5 bases and J dropped 5; count of bases not matched to a gene: 14. The CDR3 is 18 amino acids.

This clone has more than one count but fewer than ten. J is TRBJ1-4 and V is TRBV5-1, with D uncertain. With 4 bases removed from V and 3 bases from J, the gap between germline ends came to 10 bases. The CDR3 totals 14 residues. The V gene's germline CDR1 is SGHRS and CDR2 YFSETQ. The DNA of the CDR3 is TGCGCCAGCAGCCTGATGTGGTCTAATGAAAAACTGTTTTTT. Its protein product is CASSLMWSNEKLFF.

The rearrangement links TRBV4-2 to TRBJ2-5; 9 nucleotides align to TRBD2. With V trimmed by 0 bases and J by 1 base, 9 bases remained unmatched. The CDR3 is 18 residues long. Germline values: CDR1 LGHNA, CDR2 YNFKEQ. The CDR3 loop reads CASSQDFTLAGPQETQYF. The CDR3 DNA follows: TGTGCCAGCAGCCAAGATTTCACGCTAGCGGGGCCCCAAGAGACCCAGTACTTC.

This clone is a singleton in its sample. The V gene is TRBV29-1, the J gene TRBJ2-2, with a tentative D call TRBD2 (8 bases). The ends were cut back, 4 bases at V and 5 bases at J, with 20 bases in the middle. In germline, CDR1 is SQVTM, CDR2 ANQGSEA. The CDR3 spans 16 residues. This CDR3 is CSVVAGGQPKTGELFF. The CDR3 DNA sequence: TGCAGCGTTGTTGCGGGGGGACAGCCCAAGACCGGGGAGCTGTTTTTT.

This sequence joins TRBV18 and TRBJ1-3, with unresolved D. The CDR3 covers 15 residues. Germline-derived CDR1 and CDR2 are KGHSH and LQKENI. The V end was cut by 2 bases, the J end by 5 bases, with 13 bases between. The CDR3 is CASSPSDRTRNTIYF. The CDR3 DNA is TGTGCCAGCTCACCATCGGACCGAACAAGAAACACCATATATTTT. Supplemented by reference TRBV18 and TRBJ1-3, the full variable domain reads NAGVMQNPRHLVRRRGQEARLRCSPMKGHSHVYWYRQLPEEGLKFMVYLQKENIIDESGMPKERFSAEFPKEGPSILRIQQVVRGDSAAYFCASSPSDRTRNTIYFGEGSWLTVV.

The genes are TRBV28 and TRBJ2-7; TRBD1 agrees at 11 bases. Unmatched junction bases numbered 5, after V lost 2 bases and J lost 8 bases. In germline, CDR1 is MDHEN, CDR2 SYDVKM. The CDR3 length is 14 residues. The DNA of the CDR3 is TGTGCCAGCAGTTTACCGGGGACAGGGGGTAAGCAGTACTTC. It translates to CASSLPGTGGKQYF.